Shown below are 22 T cell receptor beta chains from a single sample sequenced in a study of EBV T-cell therapy then PD-1 blockade in nasopharyngeal carcinoma. Treatment given: AdE1-LMPpoly-expanded autologous EBV-specific T-cell therapy followed by anti-PD-1 nivolumab. Profiled with immunoSEQ multiplex PCR; TCRdb holds only in-frame clones, not every one. The sample has about 22,000 clones, approximately 83% seen once. For these receptors, no antigen is known. Sequenced here: CD8+ T cells from blood, sampled at day -245 from a patient whose treatment included autologous EBV-specific T cells and nivolumab. All receptors come from a man in his forties with nasopharyngeal carcinoma.

The rearrangement links TRBV5-6 to TRBJ2-2, with 12 nucleotides matching TRBD1. This CDR3 region has 16 residues. CDR1 SGHDT and CDR2 YYEEEE come from the germline V gene. J gave up 7 bases and V 2 bases, and 6 bases lay outside the gene matches. The CDR3 nucleotides are TGTGCCAGCAGCTTCCGGGACAGGGGGCGCGGCGGGGAGCTGTTTTTT. Translating it yields CASSFRDRGRGGELFF. Complete variable domain (other parts from reference TRBV5-6 and TRBJ2-2): DAGVTQSPTHLIKTRGQQVTLRCSPKSGHDTVSWYQQALGQGPQFIFQYYEEEERQRGNFPDRFSGHQFPNYSSELNVNALLLGDSALYLCASSFRDRGRGGELFFGEGSRLTVL.

The chain carries TRBV6-2 or TRBV6-3 and TRBJ2-5; 13 bases match TRBD2. V was clipped by 6 bases and J by 0 bases; unmatched bases: 1. There are 15 residues in the CDR3. Germline lookup yields CDR1 MNHEY and CDR2 SVGEGT. CDR3: CASSGLAGDQETQYF. The CDR3 DNA sequence: TGTGCCAGCAGCGGACTAGCGGGGGACCAAGAGACCCAGTACTTC.

The chain carries TRBV5-8 and TRBJ1-5; 9 nucleotides align to TRBD1. Germline V CDR1 and CDR2: SGHTS, YDEGEE. The V and J ends lost 0 bases and 0 bases, in that order; junction bases with no gene match: 4. The CDR3 consists of 17 residues. The CDR3 region is CASSLGTGDYSNQPQHF. The CDR3 region has the DNA TGTGCCAGCAGCTTGGGGACAGGGGACTATAGCAATCAGCCCCAGCATTTT.

This clone came up once. The chain employs TRBV9 and TRBJ1-3, with unresolved D. The germline V gene encodes CDR1 SGDLS and CDR2 YYNGEE. The length of the CDR3 is 14 residues. V shed 0 bases and J shed 0 bases, with 4 bases lying between them. The chain's CDR3 is CASSVVGSGNTIYF. The CDR3, as DNA: TGTGCCAGCAGCGTAGTAGGCTCTGGAAACACCATATATTTT. The variable domain in full, completed from reference TRBV9 and TRBJ1-3, reads DSGVTQTPKHLITATGQRVTLRCSPRSGDLSVYWYQQSLDQGLQFLIQYYNGEERAKGNILERFSAQQFPDLHSELNLSSLELGDSALYFCASSVVGSGNTIYFGEGSWLTVV.

This clone was seen just once. This chain joins TRBV27 and TRBJ2-7; 11 bases match TRBD1. This CDR3 has 13 residues. The germline V gene has CDR1 MNHEY and CDR2 SMNVEV (reference sequence). The ends lost 10 bases at V and 3 bases at J; junction bases unmatched: 5. In DNA, the CDR3 is TGTGCCACCCAGGGACAGGGGGTCTACGAGCAGTACTTC. This codes for CATQGQGVYEQYF.

This rearrangement joins TRBV7-9 to TRBJ2-5; 10 nucleotides line up with TRBD1. The germline V gene has CDR1 SEHNR and CDR2 FQNEAQ (reference sequence). V shed 4 bases and J 4 bases; nucleotides not matched to a gene: 3. The CDR3 contains 14 residues. CDR3 loop: CASSSGQGIETQYF. The CDR3 bases are TGTGCCAGCAGCTCGGGACAGGGGATAGAGACCCAGTACTTC.

The chain recombines TRBV7-3 with TRBJ1-1; D is ambiguous. CDR1 is SGHTA and CDR2 is FQGTGA in the germline V gene. The CDR3 loop spans 11 amino acids. The V end was cut by 5 bases, the J end by 4 bases, with 5 bases between. CDR3 amino acids: CASSPSTEAFF. CDR3 nucleotide sequence: TGTGCCAGCAGCCCCAGCACTGAAGCTTTCTTT.

The chain uses TRBV5-1 and TRBJ1-2; weak D call: TRBD1 (5 bases). The V end was cut by 2 bases, the J end by 5 bases, with 13 bases between. This CDR3 has 14 residues. Looked up from germline, CDR1 is SGHRS and CDR2 is YFSETQ. The CDR3 nucleotides read TGCGCCAGCAGCTTAACTGGGGCCAAATATGGCTACACCTTC. The encoded protein is CASSLTGAKYGYTF.

The gene calls are TRBV9 and TRBJ2-2; 8 nucleotides match TRBD2. Unmatched junction bases numbered 6, after V lost 0 bases and J lost 5 bases. This CDR3 contains 16 residues. The germline V gene has CDR1 SGDLS and CDR2 YYNGEE. The CDR3 sequence: CASSVGQGGRTGELFF. The CDR3 DNA sequence: TGTGCCAGCAGCGTAGGGCAGGGCGGGAGGACCGGGGAGCTGTTTTTT.

The chain links TRBV6-2 or TRBV6-3 to TRBJ2-5; no firm D call. This CDR3 region has 11 residues. The germline V gene has CDR1 MNHEY and CDR2 SVGEGT. The V end lost 3 bases, the J end lost 5 bases, and 4 bases lay between the germline ends. The CDR3 sequence: CASSYRETQYF. The CDR3 DNA follows: TGTGCCAGCAGTTATCGGGAGACCCAGTACTTC.

This clone came up a few times. The J gene is TRBJ2-2, the V gene TRBV6-2 or TRBV6-3, with a possible D match to TRBD2 (5 bases). Germline V gene sequence: CDR1 MNHEY, CDR2 SVGEGT. V lost 5 bases to trimming and J lost 3 bases, with 16 bases between them. The CDR3 is made up of 16 amino acids. The CDR3 spells CASSQSAERHTGELFF. The CDR3 DNA reads as TGTGCCAGCAGTCAGAGCGCGGAGCGGCACACCGGGGAGCTGTTTTTT.

This clone was observed a handful of times. The V gene is TRBV6-5, the J gene TRBJ1-2; 7 bases are shared with TRBD1. The CDR3 sequence is 14 residues long. From germline, CDR1 is MNHEY and CDR2 SVGAGI. V was clipped by 5 bases and J by 7 bases; unmatched bases: 10. DNA of the CDR3: TGTGCCAGCAGTAGGCAGGGGGGCGGTGTTGGCTACACCTTC. Translation gives CASSRQGGGVGYTF.

This chain connects TRBV6-2 or TRBV6-3 to TRBJ2-7, with TRBD2 matching 12 bases. V was pared by 5 bases and J by 1 base, with 9 bases of the junction left unmatched. Germline V gene sequence: CDR1 MNHEY, CDR2 SVGEGT. There are 17 residues in the CDR3. The DNA of the CDR3 is TGTGCCAGCAGTCCCGGACTAGCGGGGCCCCCGTCCTACGAGCAGTACTTC. It codes for CASSPGLAGPPSYEQYF.

Comments on this clone: The junction differs from germline at one of its ends, possibly a read error. The rearrangement joins TRBV6-5 to TRBJ2-7; tentative D call: TRBD1 (6 bases). This CDR3 spans 14 amino acids. Germline values: CDR1 MNHEY, CDR2 SVGAGI. CDR3 sequence (DNA): TGTGCCAGCAGTCCCGGGACACCACGAGACGAGCTGTTCTTC. Protein sequence: CASSPGTPRDELFF.

In regard to this clone: One end of the junction fails to match germline, which may point to a read error. V and J are TRBV29-1 and TRBJ1-2, with D perhaps TRBD1 (5 bases). The CDR3 has 11 amino acids. Germline values: CDR1 SQVTM, CDR2 ANQGSEA. CDR3 amino acids: CSVGGRASLSF. The CDR3 nucleotides are TGCAGCGTTGGGGGCAGGGCGTCCTTGTCCTTC.

The V gene is TRBV4-1, the J gene TRBJ1-4; no definite D call. V lost 3 bases, J lost 3 bases, and 8 bases lay in between. The CDR3 is 14 residues long. Germline CDR1 and CDR2: MGHRA and YSYEKL. The CDR3 DNA follows: TGCGCCAGCAGCCAGGTCAGGTCTAATGAAAAACTGTTTTTT. Translated, it gives CASSQVRSNEKLFF.

The chain combines TRBV7-6 with TRBJ2-5; D is uncertain. The germline V and J ends were trimmed by 5 bases and 0 bases, with 4 bases remaining between them. CDR3 length: 12 amino acids. CDR1 and CDR2 from the germline V gene are SGHVS and FNYEAQ. CDR3 loop: CASSPDQETQYF. DNA of the CDR3: TGTGCCAGCAGCCCGGACCAAGAGACCCAGTACTTC. The whole variable domain, remainder taken from reference TRBV7-6 and TRBJ2-5, is GAGVSQSPRYKVTKRGQDVALRCDPISGHVSLYWYRQALGQGPEFLTYFNYEAQQDKSGLPNDRFSAERPEGSISTLTIQRTEQRDSAMYRCASSPDQETQYFGPGTRLLVL.

The J gene is TRBJ2-2, the V gene TRBV4-3; perhaps TRBD1 as D (6 bases). CDR3 length equals 16 residues. Trimming stripped 2 bases from V and 2 bases from J, with 12 bases between. In germline, CDR1 is LGHNA, CDR2 YSLEER. The DNA for the CDR3 is TGCGCCAGCAGCCAAACACCGGGACAAAACACCGGGGAGCTGTTTTTT. Its protein product is CASSQTPGQNTGELFF.

The chain couples TRBV7-6 to TRBJ2-2; perhaps TRBD1 as D (5 bases). The CDR3 is made up of 16 amino acids. Germline V gene data show CDR1 as SGHVS and CDR2 as FNYEAQ. V was pared by 1 base and J by 5 bases, with 14 bases between. The CDR3 sequence is CASSLESNRWTGELFF. The CDR3 nucleotides are TGTGCCAGCAGCTTAGAAAGCAACAGGTGGACCGGGGAGCTGTTTTTT. Based on the CDR3 plus reference TRBV7-6 and TRBJ2-2, the full variable domain is GAGVSQSPRYKVTKRGQDVALRCDPISGHVSLYWYRQALGQGPEFLTYFNYEAQQDKSGLPNDRFSAERPEGSISTLTIQRTEQRDSAMYRCASSLESNRWTGELFFGEGSRLTVL.

The chain is built from TRBV3-1 (or the pseudogene TRBV3-2) and TRBJ1-1, with D possibly TRBD1 on 5 matching bases. This CDR3 has 17 amino acids. V was cut by 4 bases and J by 0 bases, with 18 bases left in between. Germline values: CDR1 LGHDT, CDR2 YNNKEL (reference sequence). DNA for the CDR3: TGTGCCAGCAGCCTAACGCCACCCTGGGGGTTGAACACTGAAGCTTTCTTT. Its protein is CASSLTPPWGLNTEAFF.

V and J are TRBV7-8 and TRBJ1-5; 8 positions match TRBD1. J was trimmed by 0 bases and V by 0 bases; bases with no gene match: 4. Germline-derived CDR1 and CDR2 are SGHVS and FQNEAQ. This CDR3 region has 17 residues. The CDR3 region has the DNA TGTGCCAGCAGCTTAGCTACTCAGGGGGCTAGCAATCAGCCCCAGCATTTT. It codes for CASSLATQGASNQPQHF.

The J gene is TRBJ2-7, the V gene TRBV6-5; D is perhaps TRBD2 (6 bases). The germline V gene has CDR1 MNHEY and CDR2 SVGAGI. Trimming pared 5 bases from V and 6 bases from J, leaving 17 bases between. The CDR3 has 14 amino acids. DNA of the CDR3: TGTGCCAGCAGTACAGTCGGGACTTATAGCGAGCAGTACTTC. Its protein product is CASSTVGTYSEQYF.